This T cell receptor beta chain appears in the sequencing data of a study of blood T cell repertoires in COVID-19. About the research overall: Acute and convalescent COVID-19 specimens originated in the United States, Italy and Spain. From T cells, B-cell-depleted T cells, or PBMCs came the material, which was cDNA or gDNA.

The germline V gene encodes CDR1 LNHNV and CDR2 YYDKDF (reference sequence). This CDR3 comprises 13 residues. Trimming removed 5 bases at V and 6 bases at J, with 14 bases between. The table came from immunoSEQ multiplex PCR; TCRdb's copy has only in-frame clones and leaves some out. Here the sample spans around 270,000 clones, more than 85% being singletons. The chain recombines TRBV15 with TRBJ2-7; no reliable D call. Sequenced: peripheral blood. This TCR came from a man aged 25-40 years with acute or convalescent COVID-19. This CDR3 is CATSPKAVGEQYF. CDR3 DNA sequence: TGTGCCACCAGCCCTAAGGCGGTCGGCGAGCAGTACTTC.